This T cell receptor (beta chain) stems from a study of T cell changes during pregnancy in multiple sclerosis. This table comes from immunoSEQ multiplex PCR, and its TCRdb copy is limited to in-frame clones, with some not included. The sample has about 53,000 clones, roughly nine tenths seen once. From germline, CDR1 is SNHLY and CDR2 FYNNEI. J gave up 4 bases and V 4 bases, and 12 bases lay outside the gene matches. The CDR3 sequence is 17 residues long. The input for sequencing was CD8+ T cells from peripheral blood mononuclear cells, taken before pregnancy. The source of this sequence is a female donor with multiple sclerosis, enrolled in a pregnancy study. The rearrangement links TRBV2 to TRBJ1-5; 8 positions agree with TRBD1. The CDR3 loop is CASSARQGLKSNQPQHF. The CDR3 DNA reads TGTGCCAGCAGTGCCCGACAGGGGCTCAAGTCGAATCAGCCCCAGCATTTT.